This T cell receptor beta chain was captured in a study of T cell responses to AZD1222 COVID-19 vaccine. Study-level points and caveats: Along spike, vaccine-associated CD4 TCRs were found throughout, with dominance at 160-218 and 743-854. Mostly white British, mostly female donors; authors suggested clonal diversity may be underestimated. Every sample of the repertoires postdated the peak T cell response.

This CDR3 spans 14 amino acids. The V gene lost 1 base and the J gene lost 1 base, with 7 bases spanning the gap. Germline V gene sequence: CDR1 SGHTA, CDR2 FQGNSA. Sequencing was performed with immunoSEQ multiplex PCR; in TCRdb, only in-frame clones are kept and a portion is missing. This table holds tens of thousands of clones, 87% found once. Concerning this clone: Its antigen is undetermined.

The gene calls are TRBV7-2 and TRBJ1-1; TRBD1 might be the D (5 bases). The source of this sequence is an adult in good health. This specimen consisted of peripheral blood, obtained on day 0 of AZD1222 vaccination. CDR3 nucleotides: TGTGCCAGCAGCTTAGGGACACGGAACACTGAAGCTTTCTTT. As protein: CASSLGTRNTEAFF.